The 4 T cell receptor beta chains below come from one sample, sequenced in a study of CD8+CD57+ T cells in acquired aplastic anemia. Sequencing involved patients with CD8+CD57+ cell expansion previously shown by flow cytometry. The TCR beta profiling, which covered VDJ combination and CDR3 sequence, was carried out using genomic DNA as the template. TCRdb reprocessed the reads with MiXCR, giving one entry per CDR3 protein. The table has 50,000 or so distinct CDR3 sequences, 55% to 70% seen once; the top ten hold approximately 15%. The sequenced sample consisted of sorted CD4+, CD8+, or CD8+CD57+ T cells (not recorded which) from PBMCs. The receptors come from a human donor with aplastic anemia.

V gene TRBV2 combines with J gene TRBJ2-7, with D possibly being TRBD2 (6 bases). The V gene's germline CDR1 is SNHLY and CDR2 FYNNEI. There are 14 residues in the CDR3. The germline V and J ends were trimmed by 8 bases and 6 bases, with 20 bases remaining between them. CDR3 sequence reads: CASRALGGLGEQYF. DNA for the CDR3: TGTGCCAGCCGAGCCTTGGGGGGTTTGGGCGAGCAGTACTTC.

CDR3 loop: CATSSRDRDQETQYF. The CDR3 DNA sequence: TGTGCCACCAGCTCCCGGGACAGGGACCAAGAGACCCAGTACTTC. This chain uses TRBV15 with TRBJ2-5; 9 bases map to TRBD1. The trim removed 5 bases at V and 0 bases at J, leaving 4 bases unmatched. CDR3 length: 15 residues. Germline-derived CDR1 and CDR2 are LNHNV and YYDKDF (reference sequence). Full variable domain (rest looked up from reference TRBV15 and TRBJ2-5): DAMVIQNPRYQVTQFGKPVTLSCSQTLNHNVMYWYQQKSSQAPKLLFHYYDKDFNNEADTPDNFQSRRPNTSFCFLDIRSPGLGDTAMYLCATSSRDRDQETQYFGPGTRLLVL.

This clonotype has a count of ten or more. The V gene is TRBV9, the J gene TRBJ2-7; 8 nucleotides align to TRBD1. V dropped 0 bases and J dropped 5; count of bases not matched to a gene: 4. Germline V gene data show CDR1 as SGDLS and CDR2 as YYNGEE. This CDR3 contains 14 residues. CDR3 in amino acids: CASSVGDRLDEQYF. The CDR3 DNA reads TGTGCCAGCAGCGTAGGGGACAGGTTAGACGAGCAGTACTTC.

This clonotype was seen at least ten times. The gene calls are TRBV12-3 or TRBV12-4 and TRBJ2-2; 9 bases agree with TRBD1. The CDR3 spans 21 residues. After removal of 5 bases from V and 2 bases from J, the junction contained 21 bases not matched to a gene. CDR3 loop: CASSPTPGQGTPNENTGELFF. The CDR3, as DNA: TGTGCCAGCAGTCCCACACCGGGACAGGGAACACCCAACGAAAACACCGGGGAGCTGTTTTTT.